The sample holds many counts of the clone carrying this TCR beta chain. Other DNA sequences within the sample encode an identical CDR3. The sample originates from a study of blood T cell repertoires in COVID-19. Study-wide background: Samples representing acute and convalescent COVID-19 were sourced from the United States, Italy and Spain.

This CDR3 has 13 residues. CDR1 SGHAT and CDR2 FQNNGV come from the germline V gene. V trimming: 3 bases; J trimming: 3 bases; junction bases outside the gene matches: 0. In the authors' workflow: Estimates of nucleated cell counts were drawn from the amplification of reference gene primers. The table came from immunoSEQ multiplex PCR; TCRdb's copy has only in-frame clones and leaves some out. V, J and clone size are taken as reported in that table, and D and trimming were inferred from the DNA itself. The table lists roughly 87,000 clones, around 84% of them singletons. Sequenced: peripheral blood. This receptor was identified in a woman in her sixties or seventies with acute or convalescent COVID-19. The V gene is TRBV11-2, the J gene TRBJ1-1; TRBD1 matches at 8 bases. The CDR3 DNA sequence: TGTGCCAGCAGCTTGGACAGGGACACTGAAGCTTTCTTT. Translated, it gives CASSLDRDTEAFF.